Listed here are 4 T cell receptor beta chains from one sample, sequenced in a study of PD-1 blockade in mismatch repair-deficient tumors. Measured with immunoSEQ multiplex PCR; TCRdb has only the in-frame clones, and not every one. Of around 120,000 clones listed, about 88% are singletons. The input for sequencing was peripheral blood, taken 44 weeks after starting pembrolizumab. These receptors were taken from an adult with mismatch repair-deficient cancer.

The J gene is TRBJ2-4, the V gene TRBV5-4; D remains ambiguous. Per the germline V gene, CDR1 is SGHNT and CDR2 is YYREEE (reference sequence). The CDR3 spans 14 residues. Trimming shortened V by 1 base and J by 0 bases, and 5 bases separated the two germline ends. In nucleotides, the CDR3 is TGTGCCAGCAGCTTGTTCCTAGCCAAAAACATTCAGTACTTC. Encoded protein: CASSLFLAKNIQYF.

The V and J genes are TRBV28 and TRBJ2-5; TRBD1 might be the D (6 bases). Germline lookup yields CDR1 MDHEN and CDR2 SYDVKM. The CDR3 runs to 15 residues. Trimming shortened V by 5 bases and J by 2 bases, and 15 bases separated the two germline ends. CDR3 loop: CASSPPGTSQETQYF. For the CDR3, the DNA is TGTGCCAGCAGTCCCCCAGGGACAAGTCAAGAGACCCAGTACTTC.

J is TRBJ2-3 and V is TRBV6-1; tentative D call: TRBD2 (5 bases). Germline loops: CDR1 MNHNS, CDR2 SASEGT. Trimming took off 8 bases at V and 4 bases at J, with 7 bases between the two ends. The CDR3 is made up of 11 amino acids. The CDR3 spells CASGRPDTQYF. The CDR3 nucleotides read TGTGCCAGCGGGAGACCAGATACGCAGTATTTT.

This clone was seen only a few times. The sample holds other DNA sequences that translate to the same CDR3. The chain's CDR3 is CASSYSGGSNQPQHF. CDR3 in DNA: TGTGCCAGCAGTTACTCGGGGGGGAGCAATCAGCCCCAGCATTTT. This chain joins TRBV6-5 and TRBJ1-5, with D possibly matching TRBD1 (5 bases). The V end lost 0 bases, the J end lost 1 base, and 7 bases lay between the germline ends. Germline CDR1 MNHEY, CDR2 SVGAGI. The CDR3 covers 15 residues.